Below, 2 T cell receptor beta chains from the same sample are listed, as sequenced in a study of read filtering for tumor transcriptome and immune sequencing. This library used roughly 430 ng RNA and molecular barcoded adaptors spanning alpha/delta and beta/gamma chains. TCRdb passed the reads through MiXCR, listing each CDR3 protein once. Among over 50,000 distinct CDR3 sequences listed, nearly 20% were seen once. Sequences were obtained from a population of CD138-negative cells sorted from bone marrow. These TCRs come from a donor at least 40 years old with multiple myeloma.

The V call is TRBV11-2, the J call TRBJ2-7; weak D call: TRBD1 (5 bases). The CDR3 spans 13 residues. In germline, CDR1 is SGHAT, CDR2 FQNNGV. Trimming removed 5 bases from V and 5 bases from J, with 13 bases in between. The CDR3 sequence: CASSQGRVNEQYF. In DNA, the CDR3 is TGTGCCAGCAGCCAAGGCAGGGTCAACGAGCAGTACTTC.

This clonotype occurred a few times. The V call is TRBV5-1, the J call TRBJ1-1, with D perhaps TRBD1 (6 bases). Trimming stripped 0 bases from V and 10 bases from J, with 22 bases between. CDR1 and CDR2 (germline): SGHRS, YFSETQ. This CDR3 comprises 16 residues. CDR3 DNA: TGCGCCAGCAGCTTGGGGGCCTCAGGGGAGCTGGGGGGAGCTTTCTTT. Translation: CASSLGASGELGGAFF.